These 24 T cell receptor beta chains share one sample of origin, sequenced in a study of T cell responses to AZD1222 COVID-19 vaccine listed by TCRdb under 2021. This specimen's time point label, per the study, means: baseline before first vaccination. Libraries were prepared through the immunoSEQ multiplex PCR assay. TCRdb holds this immuneACCESS table with in-frame rearrangements only. Some clones are missing; in checked studies, unresolved V genes explain under half, and the rest has no known cause. The sample data list 130,000 to 150,000 clones, and 80% to 95% of these were observed just once. The ten largest clones capture about 3% of the sample. Sequences were derived from peripheral blood, sampled on day 0 of AZD1222 vaccination. These TCRs come from an adult in good health.

The genes are TRBV6-5 and TRBJ1-1; weak D call: TRBD1 (6 bases). Germline-derived CDR1 and CDR2 are MNHEY and SVGAGI. This CDR3 has 14 amino acids. V gave up 6 bases and J gave up 4 bases, with 15 bases separating them. The CDR3 is CASRPQGFATEAFF. The CDR3 nucleotides are TGTGCCAGCAGACCACAGGGATTTGCCACTGAAGCTTTCTTT.

A single count supports this clone. The chain carries TRBV3-1 (or the pseudogene TRBV3-2) and TRBJ1-5; D unclear. Germline V gene sequence: CDR1 LGHDT, CDR2 YNNKEL (reference sequence). V was pared by 3 bases and J by 2 bases, with 5 bases between. CDR3 length equals 13 residues. CDR3 nucleotides: TGTGCCAGCAGCCAGATGGGCAATCAGCCCCAGCATTTT. This codes for CASSQMGNQPQHF.

The V call is TRBV25-1, the J call TRBJ1-1; D is undetermined. Germline CDR1 and CDR2: MGHDK and SYGVNS. The CDR3 extends over 12 amino acids. V was trimmed by 4 bases and J by 6 bases, leaving 9 bases between them. CDR3 nucleotide sequence: TGTGCCAGCAGTGGACGTTTCGCTGAAGCTTTCTTT. The encoded protein is CASSGRFAEAFF.

CDR3 DNA sequence: TGCGCCAGCAGCATCTCCGGAGGCACCTTAAACACTGAAGCTTTCTTT. It encodes CASSISGGTLNTEAFF. V and J are TRBV5-1 and TRBJ1-1, with D unclear. There are 16 residues in the CDR3. Trimming pared 4 bases from V and 2 bases from J, leaving 18 bases between. In germline, CDR1 is SGHRS, CDR2 YFSETQ.

The chain carries TRBV5-4 and TRBJ1-2, with D tentatively TRBD1 (5 bases). The CDR3 contains 12 residues. V was cut by 5 bases and J by 6 bases, with 11 bases left in between. The germline CDR1 and CDR2 sequences are SGHNT and YYREEE (reference sequence). CDR3: CASRPPRDGYTF. In DNA form, the CDR3 reads TGTGCCAGCAGACCCCCCAGGGATGGCTACACCTTC. The full variable domain, with the rest looked up from reference TRBV5-4 and TRBJ1-2, is ETGVTQSPTHLIKTRGQQVTLRCSSQSGHNTVSWYQQALGQGPQFIFQYYREEENGRGNFPPRFSGLQFPNYSSELNVNALELDDSALYLCASRPPRDGYTFGSGTRLTVV.

V and J are TRBV2 and TRBJ1-1; D possibly corresponds to TRBD1 (5 bases). Trimming removed 6 bases at V and 5 bases at J, with 13 bases between. Germline CDR1 and CDR2: SNHLY and FYNNEI. The CDR3 has 13 residues. The CDR3 loop reads CASRLGGGTEAFF. Here the CDR3 DNA reads TGTGCCAGCAGGCTCGGGGGAGGGACTGAAGCTTTCTTT.

As DNA, the CDR3 is TGTGCCAGCAGCGTAGGTCCGGGATCCACCGGGGAGCTGTTTTTT. The encoded protein is CASSVGPGSTGELFF. This chain uses TRBV9 with TRBJ2-2; the D gene is possibly TRBD2 (5 bases). Germline V lookup: CDR1 SGDLS, CDR2 YYNGEE. This CDR3 region has 15 residues. Trimming removed 0 bases from V and 4 bases from J, with 10 bases in between.

J is TRBJ2-2 and V is TRBV9; D might be TRBD2 (6 bases). Germline V lookup: CDR1 SGDLS, CDR2 YYNGEE. Between the trimmed V and J ends, which lost 0 bases and 1 base, there was a span of 10 bases. This CDR3 has 16 amino acids. CDR3 loop: CASSVVIAENTGELFF. The CDR3 DNA reads as TGTGCCAGCAGCGTAGTAATAGCGGAGAACACCGGGGAGCTGTTTTTT.

The chain recombines TRBV7-3 with TRBJ2-7; D might be TRBD2 (5 bases). From germline, CDR1 is SGHTA and CDR2 FQGTGA. The CDR3 is 13 residues long. Trimming stripped 0 bases from V and 12 bases from J, with 15 bases between. The DNA of the CDR3 is TGTGCCAGCAGCTTAACTCGGCGGGCCCCTCCGTACTTC. It codes for CASSLTRRAPPYF. Full variable domain (rest looked up from reference TRBV7-3 and TRBJ2-7): GAGVSQTPSNKVTEKGKYVELRCDPISGHTALYWYRQSLGQGPEFLIYFQGTGAADDSGLPNDRFFAVRPEGSVSTLKIQRTERGDSAVYLCASSLTRRAPPYFGPGTRLTVT.

The gene calls are TRBV9 and TRBJ2-5; D is ambiguous. The CDR3 has 12 amino acids. The V and J ends lost 1 base and 1 base respectively, with 2 bases between them. Germline-derived CDR1 and CDR2 are SGDLS and YYNGEE. The CDR3 loop reads CASSVTQETQYF. The CDR3 DNA is TGTGCCAGCAGCGTAACCCAAGAGACCCAGTACTTC.

The chain is built from TRBV28 and TRBJ1-5; D might be TRBD1 (6 bases). Between the trimmed V and J ends, which lost 6 bases and 5 bases, there was a span of 11 bases. CDR3 length equals 13 residues. Germline V gene data show CDR1 as MDHEN and CDR2 as SYDVKM. For the CDR3, the DNA is TGTGCCAGCAGCCCTGACAGGTATCAGCCCCAGCATTTT. It translates to CASSPDRYQPQHF.

The chain links TRBV10-2 to TRBJ2-3; 12 nucleotides agree with TRBD2. Germline V gene lookup returns CDR1 WSHSY and CDR2 SAAADI. V was clipped by 4 bases and J by 5 bases; unmatched bases: 7. CDR3 length: 16 amino acids. The CDR3 reads CASSGYSSGGGDTQYF. CDR3 DNA: TGCGCCAGCAGTGGGTACTCTAGCGGGGGGGGAGATACGCAGTATTTT.

This clone was seen only a few times. This rearrangement joins TRBV5-1 to TRBJ1-2, with 9 bases aligning to TRBD1. The CDR3 runs to 13 residues. Germline V gives CDR1 SGHRS, CDR2 YFSETQ. The J segment lost 4 bases and the V segment lost 5 bases, leaving 3 bases of the junction unmatched. The CDR3 reads CASRGTGFYGYTF. Here the CDR3 DNA reads TGCGCCAGCAGGGGGACAGGGTTCTATGGCTACACCTTC.

J is TRBJ2-3 and V is TRBV24-1, with D unclear. The germline V gene has CDR1 KGHDR and CDR2 SFDVKD. Trimming stripped 5 bases from V and 4 bases from J, with 3 bases between. This CDR3 spans 11 amino acids. Written as DNA, the CDR3 is TGTGCCACCAGTGGGGCAGATACGCAGTATTTT. Translated: CATSGADTQYF.

The chain couples TRBV5-6 to TRBJ2-7, with 9 bases matching TRBD1. Germline V gene lookup returns CDR1 SGHDT and CDR2 YYEEEE. V was clipped by 4 bases and J by 6 bases; unmatched bases: 17. The CDR3 is 17 amino acids. The DNA of the CDR3 is TGTGCCAGCAGCCGACCGAACCTCGGGACAGGGATCGGCGAGCAGTACTTC. Protein sequence: CASSRPNLGTGIGEQYF.

The chain couples TRBV4-3 to TRBJ1-1, with 8 bases aligning to TRBD1. Germline loops: CDR1 LGHNA, CDR2 YSLEER. There are 14 residues in the CDR3. With 0 bases clipped from V and 7 bases from J, the junction kept 4 bases outside the gene matches. The CDR3 sequence: CASSQETGGSEAFF. Written as DNA, the CDR3 is TGCGCCAGCAGCCAAGAAACAGGGGGAAGTGAAGCTTTCTTT.

The chain is built from TRBV13 and TRBJ1-1, with TRBD1 identical over 11 bases. CDR1 is PRHDT and CDR2 is FYEKMQ in the germline V gene (reference sequence). The CDR3 covers 14 residues. After removal of 3 bases from V and 4 bases from J, the junction contained 1 base not matched to a gene. DNA of the CDR3: TGTGCCAGCAGCTTGGGGACAGGGGGCACTGAAGCTTTCTTT. This gives the protein CASSLGTGGTEAFF.

V usage is TRBV30 and J usage is TRBJ2-7; D is perhaps TRBD1 or TRBD2 (5 bases each). CDR3 size: 13 residues. Germline values: CDR1 GTSNPN, CDR2 SVGIG (reference sequence). Trimming left V 5 bases short and J 3 bases short, with 14 bases between. CDR3 amino acids: CAWGLTGVYEQYF. CDR3 sequence (DNA): TGTGCCTGGGGACTCACAGGAGTCTACGAGCAGTACTTC. The complete variable domain, with remaining parts taken from reference TRBV30 and TRBJ2-7, reads SQTIHQWPATLVQPVGSPLSLECTVEGTSNPNLYWYRQAAGRGLQLLFYSVGIGQISSEVPQNLSASRPQDRQFILSSKKLLLSDSGFYLCAWGLTGVYEQYFGPGTRLTVT.

The chain has TRBV4-3 and TRBJ1-2; 7 nucleotides match TRBD1. The CDR3 runs to 16 residues. Germline V lookup: CDR1 LGHNA, CDR2 YSLEER. The J segment lost 3 bases and the V segment lost 4 bases, leaving 11 bases of the junction unmatched. CDR3 bases: TGCGCCAGCAGCCGCGCGCAGGGACAGTACGACTATGGCTACACCTTC. It translates to CASSRAQGQYDYGYTF.

The V and J genes are TRBV28 and TRBJ1-1; D is perhaps TRBD1 (5 bases). The CDR3 consists of 15 residues. From germline, CDR1 is MDHEN and CDR2 SYDVKM. The ends were cut back, 6 bases at V and 0 bases at J, with 14 bases in the middle. The CDR3 reads CASRKVRGMNTEAFF. The DNA for the CDR3 is TGTGCCAGCAGAAAGGTTCGGGGGATGAACACTGAAGCTTTCTTT.

The chain uses TRBV19 and TRBJ2-2, with D unclear. Germline CDR1 reads LNHDA; CDR2 reads SQIVND (reference sequence). CDR3 length equals 13 residues. V shed 6 bases and J shed 6 bases, with 11 bases lying between them. Here the CDR3 DNA reads TGTGCCAGTAGCTCCCTACCTCCCGGGGAGCTGTTTTTT. As protein: CASSSLPPGELFF.

In DNA form, the CDR3 reads TGTGCCAGCAGTCCCCGACAGAGACCTAACTATGGCTACACCTTC. This translates into CASSPRQRPNYGYTF. The rearrangement links TRBV27 to TRBJ1-2; TRBD1 might be the D (5 bases). The CDR3 extends over 15 amino acids. Per the germline V gene, CDR1 is MNHEY and CDR2 is SMNVEV (reference sequence). Trimming left V 5 bases short and J 0 bases short, with 13 bases between.

The V gene is TRBV6-2 or TRBV6-3, the J gene TRBJ1-6; TRBD1 is a possible D gene (5 bases). CDR1 and CDR2 from the germline V gene are MNHEY and SVGEGT. CDR3 length: 15 amino acids. The V end was cut by 2 bases, the J end by 10 bases, with 15 bases between. DNA for the CDR3: TGTGCCAGCAGTTACCCCGGCAGGGAGAGGTCACCCCTCCACTTT. It is translated as CASSYPGRERSPLHF.

This clone was recorded a few times. The gene calls are TRBV28 and TRBJ1-4; TRBD1 matches 7 bases. The V segment lost 9 bases and the J segment 4 bases; nucleotides outside the gene matches: 14. This CDR3 contains 16 residues. Germline CDR1 reads MDHEN; CDR2 reads SYDVKM. CDR3 sequence reads: CARISRGLFDNEKLFF. The CDR3 bases are TGTGCCAGGATCAGTAGGGGGCTCTTTGATAATGAAAAACTGTTTTTT.